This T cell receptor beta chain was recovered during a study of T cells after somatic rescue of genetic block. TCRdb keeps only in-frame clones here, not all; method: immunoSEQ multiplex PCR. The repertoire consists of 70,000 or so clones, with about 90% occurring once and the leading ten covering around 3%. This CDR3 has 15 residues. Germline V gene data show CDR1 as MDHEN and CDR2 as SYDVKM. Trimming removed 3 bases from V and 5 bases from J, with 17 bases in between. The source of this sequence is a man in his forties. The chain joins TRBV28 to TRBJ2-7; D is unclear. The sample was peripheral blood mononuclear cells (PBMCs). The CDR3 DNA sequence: TGTGCCAGCAGTTTGCGTGGGCGTCGGTTCCACGAGCAGTACTTC. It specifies CASSLRGRRFHEQYF.